Given below is one TCR beta chain in context. The data are from a study of technical replicates of blood from several donors. CDR1 is SGHRS and CDR2 is YFSETQ in the germline V gene. This CDR3 spans 16 amino acids. With V trimmed by 4 bases and J by 3 bases, 7 bases remained unmatched. Method: immunoSEQ multiplex PCR; TCRdb's copy keeps in-frame clones and lacks some. Among some 87,000 clones listed, roughly 96% were seen once. Sequencing was done on a sample of T cells isolated from PBMCs. This TCR was sampled from a human donor in good health. The genes are TRBV5-1 and TRBJ2-3, with 11 positions matching TRBD2. The CDR3: CASSPQGLAVTDTQYF. Written as DNA, the CDR3 is TGCGCCAGCAGCCCCCAGGGACTAGCGGTGACAGATACGCAGTATTTT.